This entry is about one T cell receptor (beta chain). What it binds is unknown. The entry originates in a study of T cell responses to AZD1222 COVID-19 vaccine. TCRdb keeps only in-frame clones here, not all; method: immunoSEQ multiplex PCR. The repertoire has more than 150,000 clones, around 90% of them found once; the top ten carry approximately 1.8%. Overall study findings and caveats: The study reported that nearly half of spike-specific TCRs target unmutated variant regions. Mapped onto spike, vaccine-associated CD4 TCRs spanned it and were dominant at 160-218 and 743-854. Receipt of two AZD1222 doses was followed by a rise in Spike-specific TCR breadth and depth. Just a handful of AZD1222 recipients were seropositive at baseline.

The ends were cut back, 5 bases at V and 4 bases at J, with 15 bases in the middle. The CDR3 consists of 15 residues. Germline CDR1 LGHDT, CDR2 YNNKEL (reference sequence). Sequencing used peripheral blood, obtained 28 days after the second AZD1222 dose. The TCR was taken from an adult who received the AZD1222 COVID-19 vaccine. V is TRBV3-1 (or the pseudogene TRBV3-2) and J is TRBJ2-1; D is undetermined. The CDR3 DNA reads as TGTGCCAGCAGCACATCCTTCGGAACTTACAATGAGCAGTTCTTC. Encoded protein: CASSTSFGTYNEQFF.